The TCR beta chain described here comes from a study of shared clonotypes between healthy human individuals. Study information: A couple of women and three men aged 18 to 49 made up the donors. Findings and caveats of the study: The sole specimen, blood, was sampled, and tissue repertoires likely differ. Larger richness was generally estimated for naive than memory subsets.

This clone has at least ten counts. Its antigen is unidentified. J gave up 5 bases and V 5 bases, and 10 bases lay outside the gene matches. CDR1 is SGHTA, CDR2 FQGNSA, per germline. The CDR3 is made up of 16 amino acids. As handled by the study authors: Junction-only sequences without quality scores came from ImmunoSEQ, so filtering differed. Some clones are missing from TCRdb's copy, which holds only in-frame ones; the method was immunoSEQ multiplex PCR. The D gene and trimming were derived from the DNA, and the V and J assignments and clone size from that table. In the table there are about 1 million clones, around 74% of which are singletons.

The rearrangement uses TRBV7-2 and TRBJ2-3, with 10 nucleotides matching TRBD2. The sample was memory CD4+ T cells sorted from blood. The subset: CD45RA-negative fraction. The TCR comes from a man between 18 and 35 years old in good health. The CDR3 is CASSPLSSGSGDTQYF. CDR3 bases: TGTGCCAGCAGCCCGTTGTCTAGCGGGAGCGGAGATACGCAGTATTTT.